This T cell receptor (beta chain) was captured by sequencing in a study of regulatory T cells in long-lasting Graves disease. Arm-PCR of CDR3 regions and iRepertoire HTBI primers were the basis on which TCR beta libraries were built. TCRdb reprocessed the multiplex PCR reads with MiXCR, giving one entry per CDR3 protein. The table has 400,000 to 500,000 distinct CDR3 sequences, about 15% seen once. Documented time point: newly diagnosed GD, antithyroid drugs for less than 3 months. Making the TCR library involved RNA that had been extracted from PBMCs. Graves' disease diagnosis used American Thyroid Association guidelines. In Xi'an, China, an endocrinology department was the source of patients. The CDR3 runs to 19 residues. The germline V gene encodes CDR1 LNHDA and CDR2 SQIVND (reference sequence). The same sample was also studied in work on T cells in Graves' hyperthyroidism and ophthalmopathy. As reported in that work: Graves' hyperthyroidism showing no ophthalmopathy progression within 18 months was considered stable. It was uncontrolled infection, other autoimmune disease, pregnancy or lactation that excluded patients.

The source of this sequence is a woman aged 18-35 years with Graves disease. The sample here was peripheral blood mononuclear cells (PBMCs), taken at new diagnosis, from a patient treated with antithyroid drugs. This chain uses TRBV19 with TRBJ2-6; D may be TRBD1 or TRBD2 (9 bases each). The CDR3 spells CDYRGRGLAGHSGANVLTF. The CDR3 coding sequence is TGTGACTACAGGGGGCGCGGGCTAGCGGGACACTCTGGGGCCAACGTCCTGACTTTC.